This TCR beta chain was obtained from a study of cytomegalovirus exposure and HLA in healthy donors. Findings and limits, study-wide: When the data were analyzed later, several of the most significant clusters appeared to be linked to common viral pathogens. Among TCR beta chains of equal frequency, HLA-associated ones were more clonally expanded in a later analysis.

This clone was detected a few times. Its cognate antigen is unknown. CDR3 size: 15 residues. Trimming left V 6 bases short and J 0 bases short, with 15 bases between. Germline CDR1 and CDR2: SNHLY and FYNNEI. The PCR made use of 60 Vbeta and 13 Jbeta primers. The repertoire was sequenced with immunoSEQ multiplex PCR; TCRdb's copy has only in-frame clones and lacks some. The data contain more than 100,000 clones, roughly 65% of them singletons. This clonotype originated in a man in his forties in good health and CMV-seropositive. Sequences were obtained from PBMCs. The V call is TRBV2, the J call TRBJ2-7, with D perhaps matching TRBD2 (6 bases). DNA of the CDR3: TGTGCCAGCAGCGCGGGACGGACGAACTCCTACGAGCAGTACTTC. Protein sequence: CASSAGRTNSYEQYF. Full variable domain (rest looked up from reference TRBV2 and TRBJ2-7): EPEVTQTPSHQVTQMGQEVILRCVPISNHLYFYWYRQILGQKVEFLVSFYNNEISEKSEIFDDQFSVERPDGSNFTLKIRSTKLEDSAMYFCASSAGRTNSYEQYFGPGTRLTVT.